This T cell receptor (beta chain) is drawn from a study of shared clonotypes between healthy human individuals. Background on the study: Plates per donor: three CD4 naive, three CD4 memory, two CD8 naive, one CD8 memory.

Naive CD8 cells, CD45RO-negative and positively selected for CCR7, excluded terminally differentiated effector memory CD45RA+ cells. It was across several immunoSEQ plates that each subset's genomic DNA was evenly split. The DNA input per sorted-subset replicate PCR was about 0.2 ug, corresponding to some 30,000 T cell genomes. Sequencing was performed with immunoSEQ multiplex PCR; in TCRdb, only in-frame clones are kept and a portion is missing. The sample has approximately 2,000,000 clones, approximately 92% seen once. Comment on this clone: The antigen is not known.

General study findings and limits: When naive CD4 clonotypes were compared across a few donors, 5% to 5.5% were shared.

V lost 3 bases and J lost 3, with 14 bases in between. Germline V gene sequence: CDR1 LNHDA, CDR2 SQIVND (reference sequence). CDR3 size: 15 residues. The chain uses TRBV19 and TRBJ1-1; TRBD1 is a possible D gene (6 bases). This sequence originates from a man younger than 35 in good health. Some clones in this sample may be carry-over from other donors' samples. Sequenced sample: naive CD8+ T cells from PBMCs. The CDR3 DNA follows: TGTGCCAGTAGTATCCTCACAGGGTCCGACACTGAAGCTTTCTTT. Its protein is CASSILTGSDTEAFF.